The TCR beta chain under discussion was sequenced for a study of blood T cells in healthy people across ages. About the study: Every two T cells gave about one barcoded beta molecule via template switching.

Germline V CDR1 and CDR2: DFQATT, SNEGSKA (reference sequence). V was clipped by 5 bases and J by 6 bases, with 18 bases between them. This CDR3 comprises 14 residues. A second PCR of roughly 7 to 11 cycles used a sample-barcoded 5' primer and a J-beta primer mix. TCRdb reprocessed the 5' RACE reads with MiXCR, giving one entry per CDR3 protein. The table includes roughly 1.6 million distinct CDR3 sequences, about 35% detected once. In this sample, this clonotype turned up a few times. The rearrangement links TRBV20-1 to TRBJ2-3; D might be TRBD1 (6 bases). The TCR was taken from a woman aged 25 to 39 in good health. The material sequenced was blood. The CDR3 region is CSAAGAAIDDTQYF. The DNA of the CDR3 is TGCAGTGCTGCAGGGGCCGCCATTGATGATACGCAGTATTTT.